Listed below are T cell receptor beta chains from one sample, sequenced in a study of blood T cell repertoires in COVID-19. Produced via immunoSEQ multiplex PCR; TCRdb's table is partial and in-frame only. The sample includes around 170,000 clones, about 81% of them seen just once. Sequencing was performed on peripheral blood. The source is a young man with active or convalescent COVID-19. CDR3s include the opening cysteine and the closing phenylalanine or tryptophan. Each record gives: J gene, D gene, clone size, V gene, CDR3 DNA, CDR3 protein. A D gene is named only where the DNA matches it firmly. Where a row states a size, it is once, few, many or the class of an expanded clone; other rows omit it.

TRBJ2-5 . . TRBV30 TGTGCCTGGAGCGGGGGGGACAGACCCCCGGAGACCCAGTACTTC CAWSGGDRPPETQYF
TRBJ2-7 TRBD1 . TRBV11-3 TGTGCCAGCAGCTCGGGACAGAGCAAGCAGTACTTC CASSSGQSKQYF
TRBJ1-2 . . TRBV5-1 TGCGCCAGCAGCTTGGACAACTACGGCTACACCTTC CASSLDNYGYTF
TRBJ1-5 TRBD1 . TRBV23-1 TGCGCCAGCAGCCAGGACAGGGGGAATCAGCCCCAGCATTTT CASSQDRGNQPQHF
TRBJ2-5 TRBD1 . TRBV4-1 TGCGCCAGCAGCCAAGGGGGCAGGGGGAAGAAGACCCAGTACTTC CASSQGGRGKKTQYF
TRBJ2-5 . . TRBV13 TGTGCCAGCAGCGCTGGACAGTGGGAGACCCAGTACTTC CASSAGQWETQYF
TRBJ2-1 . . TRBV5-1 TGCGCCAGCAGCTTGGGACCGGGCTCCTACAATGAGCAGTTCTTC CASSLGPGSYNEQFF
TRBJ2-1 . . TRBV7-2 TGTGCCAGCAGCTCTCGACTAGAGGATGAGCAGTTCTTC CASSSRLEDEQFF
TRBJ1-5 . . TRBV21-1 TGTGCCAGCAGCAAAGGGTCCCGGGGACATAGCAATCAGCCCCAGCATTTT CASSKGSRGHSNQPQHF
TRBJ2-1 TRBD1 . TRBV24-1 TGTGCCACCAGTGACACAACAGGGGTACCGCAGCAGTTCTTC CATSDTTGVPQQFF
TRBJ1-1 TRBD1 once TRBV5-5 TGTGCCAGCAGCGGCCGGACAGGGAACGATGAAGCTTTCTTT CASSGRTGNDEAFF
TRBJ2-3 TRBD1 once TRBV5-1 TGCGCCAGCAGTACCCAGGGGGCGTCCGATACGCAGTATTTT CASSTQGASDTQYF
TRBJ2-4 TRBD1 . TRBV24-1 TGTGCCACCAGTGATGACACAGGGGGTGCCAAAAACATTCAGTACTTC CATSDDTGGAKNIQYF
TRBJ1-1 . . TRBV24-1 TGTGCCACCAGTGATCACAGGGAGTCCGCTGAAGCTTTCTTT CATSDHRESAEAFF
TRBJ1-1 . once TRBV13 TGTGCCAGCAGCCGCCCGGAGGTGGGGGAGGTTGAAGCTTTCTTT CASSRPEVGEVEAFF
TRBJ1-5 . . TRBV3-1/TRBV3-2 TGTGCCAGCAGCCAGGGCAGGCTCAATCAGCCCCAGCATTTT CASSQGRLNQPQHF
TRBJ2-1 TRBD2 few TRBV11-3 TGTGCCAGCAGCTTAGGTCTAGCGGCCTACAATGAGCAGTTCTTC CASSLGLAAYNEQFF
TRBJ1-2 . . TRBV30 TGTGCCTGGAGGGTACATCTGGGCTTCGGCTACACCTTC CAWRVHLGFGYTF
TRBJ1-5 TRBD1 . TRBV3-1/TRBV3-2 TGTGCCAGCAGCCAAGGGGACAGGGGACAGCCCCAGCATTTT CASSQGDRGQPQHF
TRBJ2-1 . . TRBV27 TGTGCCAGCATTACCAAGGGGGACTACAACAATGAGCAGTTCTTC CASITKGDYNNEQFF
TRBJ2-7 TRBD1 . TRBV29-1 TGCAGCGTTACGACTTGGGGCAGGGGGCACGAGCAGTACTTC CSVTTWGRGHEQYF
TRBJ1-4 TRBD1 . TRBV6-4 TGTGCCAGCAGTGACCAGACAGGGCGACATGAAAAACTGTTTTTT CASSDQTGRHEKLFF
TRBJ1-2 . . TRBV19 TGTGCCAGTAGTATCCGCGCAGGTCTCTATGGCTACACCTTC CASSIRAGLYGYTF
TRBJ2-5 . once TRBV4-1 TGCGCCAGCAGCCAAGATGAGGCAAATCAAGAGACCCAGTACTTC CASSQDEANQETQYF
TRBJ1-2 . . TRBV6-5 TGTGCCAGCAGTTACTCGATGGGGGCCAACTATGGCTACACCTTC CASSYSMGANYGYTF
TRBJ1-1 . . TRBV3-1/TRBV3-2 TGTGCCAGCAGCCAGTTCGGAGGGACTGAAGCTTTCTTT CASSQFGGTEAFF
TRBJ2-1 . . TRBV19 TGTGCCAGTAGTATCGAGTTAAATGAGCAGTTCTTC CASSIELNEQFF
TRBJ1-6 . . TRBV21-1 TGTGCCAGCAGCAAAACGGAAGGACAAGGGGGGACTAGCTCCTATAATTCACCCCTCCACTTT CASSKTEGQGGTSSYNSPLHF
TRBJ2-1 . . TRBV7-9 TGTGCCAGCAGCTTAGCGAGCTCCTACAATGAGCAGTTCTTC CASSLASSYNEQFF
TRBJ1-3 . once TRBV19 TGTGCCAGTAGTAGGCAACGGGTGTCTGGAAACACCATATATTTT CASSRQRVSGNTIYF
TRBJ1-4 . . TRBV5-1 TGCGCCAGCAGCTTACCGACTGGAACTAATGAAAAACTGTTTTTT CASSLPTGTNEKLFF
TRBJ2-7 . . TRBV12-3/TRBV12-4 TGTGCCAGCAGTTTTGAGGAAAACGAGCAGTACTTC CASSFEENEQYF